This entry describes one TCR beta chain. Its antigen is unknown. The PCR used 60 Vbeta and 13 Jbeta primers. In the source study's methods: Approximately 11 million of about 88 million unique TCR beta chains were shared, per a later count. The table came from immunoSEQ multiplex PCR; TCRdb's copy has only in-frame clones and leaves some out. V, J and clone size were drawn from that table, and D and trimming were deduced from the DNA. The sample lists some 180,000 clones; around 77% were seen once. These data are taken from a study of cytomegalovirus exposure and HLA in healthy donors. The germline gives CDR1 SQVTM, CDR2 ANQGSEA. Between the trimmed V and J ends, which lost 2 bases and 0 bases, there was a span of 6 bases. This CDR3 is built from 13 residues. Study results and limitations: Later findings reportedly placed an Asian-associated ancestry cluster below the approximately 700-donor mean for N-insertions. Presence/absence analysis assumed near-uniform sequencing depth across donors.

Sequencing input: PBMCs. The origin of this receptor is a man under 40 in good health and CMV-seronegative. The chain employs TRBV29-1 and TRBJ2-3; the D gene is possibly TRBD1 (6 bases). CDR3 nucleotides: TGCAGCGTTGAACAGGGGAGCACAGATACGCAGTATTTT. The encoded protein is CSVEQGSTDTQYF.